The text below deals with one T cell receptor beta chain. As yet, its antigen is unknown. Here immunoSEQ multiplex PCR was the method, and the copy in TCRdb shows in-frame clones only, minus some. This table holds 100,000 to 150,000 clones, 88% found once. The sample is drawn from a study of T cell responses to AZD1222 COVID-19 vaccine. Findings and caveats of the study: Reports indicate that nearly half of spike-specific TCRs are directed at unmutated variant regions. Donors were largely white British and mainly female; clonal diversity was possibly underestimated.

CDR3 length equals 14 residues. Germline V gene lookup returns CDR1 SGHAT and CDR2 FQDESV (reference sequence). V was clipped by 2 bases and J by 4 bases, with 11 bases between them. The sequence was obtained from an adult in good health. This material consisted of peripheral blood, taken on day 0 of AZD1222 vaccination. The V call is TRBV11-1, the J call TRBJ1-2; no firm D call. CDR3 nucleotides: TGTGCCAGCAGCTTACATACTACGGGCTATGGCTACACCTTC. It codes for CASSLHTTGYGYTF.